This T cell receptor beta chain was documented in a study of cytomegalovirus exposure and HLA in healthy donors. The V end was cut by 5 bases, the J end by 3 bases, with 20 bases between. CDR1 is MDHEN, CDR2 SYDVKM, per germline. The CDR3 runs to 17 residues. This clone was picked up a small number of times. Its specificity is unknown. The study, taken as a whole, reports: Per published accounts, TCR beta sequences correctly predicted the HLA-A and HLA-B alleles of most subjects. The study put 150 to 200 TCR beta chains on its list as cytomegalovirus-associated. A previous analysis found most TCR beta V segments productive roughly 87% or roughly 30% of the time.

PCR primers comprised 60 Vbeta and 13 Jbeta primers. Assay used: immunoSEQ multiplex PCR; TCRdb lists only in-frame clones, some missing. Of under 200,000 clones listed, around 72% are singletons. Sample: PBMCs. The chain uses TRBV28 and TRBJ2-1; perhaps TRBD2 as D (6 bases). The receptor comes from a woman aged 50 to 65 in good health and CMV-seropositive. The CDR3 loop reads CASSLEPEGTDYNEQFF. CDR3 DNA: TGTGCCAGCAGTCTCGAACCCGAGGGGACTGACTACAATGAGCAGTTCTTC.